This TCR beta chain appears in the sequencing data of a study of a mutant IDH1 vaccine in newly diagnosed glioma. General study results and limits: Seemingly, pseudoprogression had no relation to changes in the top peripheral T cell clonotypes.

TCRdb's table, derived via immunoSEQ multiplex PCR, lists solely in-frame clones and lacks some. Of 15,000 or so clones in the sample, around four fifths are singletons; the top ten hold about 9.1%. Germline CDR1 reads SGHNT; CDR2 reads YYREEE (reference sequence). Trimming cost V 0 bases and J 5 bases, with 11 bases left between them. This CDR3 is 14 amino acids long. About this clone itself: Antigen unknown.

Indicated time point: baseline, week 1 (first vaccination visit). Treatment defined: pre-vaccination baseline after standard-of-care therapy. The rearrangement joins TRBV5-4 to TRBJ2-5, with a weak D call TRBD2 (5 bases). This receptor was identified in a man aged 35-49 years with glioma. The sequencing here drew on PBMCs, taken from a glioma patient treated with radiotherapy, temozolomide or both. As DNA, the CDR3 is TGTGCCAGCAGCTTGGCCGGGGAGTTGGAGACCCAGTACTTC. Its protein is CASSLAGELETQYF.